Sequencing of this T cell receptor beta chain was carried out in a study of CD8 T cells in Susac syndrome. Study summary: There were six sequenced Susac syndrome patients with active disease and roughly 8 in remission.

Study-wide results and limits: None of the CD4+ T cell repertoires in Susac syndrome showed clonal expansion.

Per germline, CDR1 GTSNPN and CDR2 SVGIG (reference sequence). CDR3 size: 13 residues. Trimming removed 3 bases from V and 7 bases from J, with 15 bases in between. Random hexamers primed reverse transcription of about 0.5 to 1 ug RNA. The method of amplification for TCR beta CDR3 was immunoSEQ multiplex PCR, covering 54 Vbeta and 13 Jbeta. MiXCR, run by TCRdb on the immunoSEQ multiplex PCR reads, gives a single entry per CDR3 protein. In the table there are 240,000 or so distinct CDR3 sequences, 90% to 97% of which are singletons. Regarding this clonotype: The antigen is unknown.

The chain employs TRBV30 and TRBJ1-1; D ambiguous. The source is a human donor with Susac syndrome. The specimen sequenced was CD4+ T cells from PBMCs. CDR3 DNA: TGTGCCTGGAGAGCGACCGCGAGAGGTGAAGCTTTCTTT. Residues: CAWRATARGEAFF.